This T cell receptor (beta chain) was sequenced in a study of human T cells and chemical hapten exposure. Findings and limits, study-wide: TCRs exceeding a frequency of 1 in 1000 stayed unchanged under DPC sensitization. Correlating positively with patch test score were the PT1 expanded TCR counts.

Time point denoted: patch test 1, 2 weeks after DPC sensitization. Specified treatment: therapeutic diphenylcyclopropenone sensitization with weekly scalp DPC. The V gene lost 2 bases and the J gene lost 2 bases, with 13 bases spanning the gap. Germline V gene sequence: CDR1 SQVTM, CDR2 ANQGSEA. CDR3 length: 14 residues. In regard to this clonotype: The antigen is not known. This may stem from a read error, because a much larger clone lies one nucleotide away.

TCRdb independently ran MiXCR on the RACE reads; one entry per CDR3 protein. The top ten clones hold about 2% of a sample with approximately 90,000 distinct CDR3 sequences, roughly 10% of them seen once. The specimen was whole blood, collected in connection with sensitization to the hapten diphenylcyclopropenone (DPC). This clonotype was obtained from a man in his forties or fifties with alopecia areata. Some clones in this sample may be carry-over from other donors' samples. This sequence joins TRBV29-1 and TRBJ2-7; D is unresolved. The chain's CDR3 is CSVENPKATYEQYV. The CDR3, as DNA: TGCAGCGTTGAAAATCCTAAGGCTACCTACGAGCAGTACGTC.